This entry describes one T cell receptor beta chain. In germline, CDR1 is SGDLS, CDR2 YYNGEE. With V trimmed by 3 bases and J by 12 bases, 3 bases remained unmatched. CDR3 length: 13 residues. The sample belongs to a study of T cell responses to AZD1222 COVID-19 vaccine. The data were produced by immunoSEQ multiplex PCR, yet TCRdb's version contains in-frame clones alone and is incomplete. The sample consists of about 120,000 clones, 80% to 90% of them appearing once. The TCR was taken from an adult in good health. The chain couples TRBV9 to TRBJ2-1, with 13 positions matching TRBD2. Specimen: peripheral blood, collected on day 0 of MenACWY control vaccination. The CDR3 here is CASSGGLAGLQFF. Written as DNA, the CDR3 is TGTGCCAGCAGCGGGGGACTAGCGGGATTGCAGTTCTTC.